This T cell receptor (beta chain) was documented in a study of OX40 agonist ivuxolimab in advanced cancers. In the case of this clone: Its target is not known.

V lost 2 bases, J lost 4 bases, and 12 bases lay in between. CDR1 and CDR2 from the germline V gene are MNHEY and SVGAGI. The CDR3 loop spans 15 amino acids. Sequenced by immunoSEQ multiplex PCR; TCRdb stores in-frame clones only, minus some. The sample lists tens of thousands of clones, about 86% seen once, with roughly 32% in the top ten. Study-level findings and limits: No antigen was identified for the clonally expanded peripheral T cells.

The clonotype comes from an adult with an advanced solid tumor such as melanoma, head and neck, liver or kidney cancer. The genes are TRBV6-5 and TRBJ2-1, with no clear D. This sample comprised CD4+ or CD8+ T cells sorted from blood, obtained in a trial of the OX40 agonist ivuxolimab. The CDR3: CASSYGPGHYNEQFF. CDR3 in DNA: TGTGCCAGCAGTTACGGCCCCGGGCATTACAATGAGCAGTTCTTC.